These 2 T cell receptor beta chains came from one sample sequenced in a study of blood T cell repertoires in COVID-19. Clones were sequenced by immunoSEQ multiplex PCR, and TCRdb holds only the in-frame ones, with some missing. Here the sample spans fewer than 150,000 clones, about 90% being singletons. Input material: peripheral blood. These receptors were obtained from a man in his 70s who had recovered from COVID-19.

This chain joins TRBV5-4 and TRBJ2-5, with TRBD2 matching over 16 bases. This CDR3 is 17 amino acids long. The V and J ends lost 2 bases and 5 bases, in that order; junction bases with no gene match: 6. Germline V gene data show CDR1 as SGHNT and CDR2 as YYREEE (reference sequence). DNA of the CDR3: TGTGCCAGCAGCTTCGGGACTAGCGGGAGGGAAGGTGAGACCCAGTACTTC. Residues: CASSFGTSGREGETQYF.

V gene TRBV5-5 combines with J gene TRBJ1-4; 7 bases are a match to TRBD1. CDR1 and CDR2 (germline): SGHKS, YYEKEE (reference sequence). This CDR3 is built from 13 residues. Trimming cost V 4 bases and J 8 bases; bases outside gene matches: 5. CDR3: CASSILTGEKLFF. Here the CDR3 DNA reads TGTGCCAGCAGCATATTGACAGGGGAAAAACTGTTTTTT. The full variable domain, its missing parts supplied by reference TRBV5-5 and TRBJ1-4, is DAGVTQSPTHLIKTRGQQVTLRCSPISGHKSVSWYQQVLGQGPQFIFQYYEKEERGRGNFPDRFSARQFPNYSSELNVNALLLGDSALYLCASSILTGEKLFFGSGTQLSVL.